Listed here are 23 T cell receptor beta chains from one sample, sequenced in a study of OX40 agonist ivuxolimab in advanced cancers. Profiling relied on immunoSEQ multiplex PCR, and the TCRdb table lists in-frame clones only, not all of them. The table lists some 50,000 clones, about 89% of them singletons. Sample: CD4+ or CD8+ T cells sorted from blood, taken in a trial of the OX40 agonist ivuxolimab. Every receptor here comes from an adult with an advanced solid tumor such as melanoma, head and neck, liver or kidney cancer.

V gene TRBV5-1 combines with J gene TRBJ1-5, with a tentative D call TRBD1 (5 bases). CDR1 and CDR2 from the germline V gene are SGHRS and YFSETQ. Trimming removed 3 bases from V and 2 bases from J, with 9 bases in between. The CDR3 extends over 14 amino acids. The CDR3 reads CASSWGSGNQPQHF. As DNA, the CDR3 is TGCGCCAGCAGCTGGGGCAGCGGCAATCAGCCCCAGCATTTT. The full variable domain, completed using reference TRBV5-1 and TRBJ1-5, is KAGVTQTPRYLIKTRGQQVTLSCSPISGHRSVSWYQQTPGQGLQFLFEYFSETQRNKGNFPGRFSGRQFSNSRSEMNVSTLELGDSALYLCASSWGSGNQPQHFGDGTRLSIL.

This clone was recorded once. The genes are TRBV7-6 and TRBJ2-7; TRBD1 matches at 8 bases. J was trimmed by 2 bases and V by 3 bases; bases with no gene match: 3. The germline V gene has CDR1 SGHVS and CDR2 FNYEAQ. This CDR3 comprises 14 residues. The CDR3 is CASSFGGQAYEQYF. The CDR3 DNA follows: TGTGCCAGCAGCTTCGGGGGACAGGCCTACGAGCAGTACTTC.

J is TRBJ1-1 and V is TRBV6-5; 7 bases are shared with TRBD1. This CDR3 is 15 amino acids long. Germline loops: CDR1 MNHEY, CDR2 SVGAGI. V was pared by 5 bases and J by 6 bases, with 12 bases of the junction left unmatched. This CDR3 reads CASSVGQAMWAEAFF. The DNA of the CDR3 is TGTGCCAGCAGTGTAGGACAGGCTATGTGGGCTGAAGCTTTCTTT.

The rearrangement uses TRBV28 and TRBJ1-3, with D unclear. V lost 2 bases and J lost 4, with 12 bases in between. The germline CDR1 and CDR2 sequences are MDHEN and SYDVKM. The CDR3 loop spans 15 amino acids. The CDR3 loop reads CASSLKGKYGNTIYF. CDR3 nucleotides: TGTGCCAGCAGTTTAAAGGGCAAATACGGAAACACCATATATTTT.

The V and J genes are TRBV11-2 and TRBJ1-1; D is ambiguous. The germline V and J ends were trimmed by 5 bases and 0 bases, with 7 bases remaining between them. This CDR3 comprises 13 residues. Germline CDR1 is SGHAT and CDR2 is FQNNGV. CDR3: CASSPAVNTEAFF. CDR3 bases: TGTGCCAGCAGCCCGGCAGTGAACACTGAAGCTTTCTTT.

This clone was seen only once. The rearrangement joins TRBV15 to TRBJ2-3; 11 bases are a match to TRBD1. The CDR3 is 17 amino acids. The germline gives CDR1 LNHNV, CDR2 YYDKDF (reference sequence). After removal of 1 base from V and 0 bases from J, the junction contained 3 bases not matched to a gene. CDR3: CATSRGDRGYSTDTQYF. Here the CDR3 DNA reads TGTGCCACCAGCAGAGGGGACAGGGGGTACAGCACAGATACGCAGTATTTT.

The chain joins TRBV7-9 to TRBJ2-5; D may be TRBD2 (5 bases). This CDR3 region has 14 residues. Germline V gene sequence: CDR1 SEHNR, CDR2 FQNEAQ (reference sequence). The ends were cut back, 5 bases at V and 2 bases at J, with 12 bases in the middle. As DNA, the CDR3 is TGTGCCAGCAGCCTAACTAGTACTCAAGAGACCCAGTACTTC. This encodes CASSLTSTQETQYF.

The V and J genes are TRBV6-5 and TRBJ1-3; D is uncertain. The V end was cut by 7 bases, the J end by 2 bases, with 9 bases between. This CDR3 contains 13 residues. Germline CDR1 reads MNHEY; CDR2 reads SVGAGI. The CDR3 DNA follows: TGTGCCAGCACAACAGAGGCTGGAAACACCATATATTTT. Its translation: CASTTEAGNTIYF.

This clone was detected once. The gene calls are TRBV6-6 and TRBJ2-2, with TRBD1 identical over 7 bases. J was trimmed by 1 base and V by 8 bases; bases with no gene match: 10. There are 16 residues in the CDR3. The germline gives CDR1 MNHNY, CDR2 SVGAGI (reference sequence). CDR3 amino acids: CASARQGRGNTGELFF. The CDR3 coding sequence is TGTGCCAGCGCCCGACAGGGAAGGGGGAACACCGGGGAGCTGTTTTTT.

The chain joins TRBV6-6 to TRBJ2-7, with D maybe TRBD1 (6 bases). The length of the CDR3 is 15 residues. Trimming removed 5 bases at V and 3 bases at J, with 17 bases between. Germline V CDR1 and CDR2: MNHNY, SVGAGI (reference sequence). CDR3 sequence (DNA): TGTGCCAGCAGTGACACCGGGACACCGGTCTACGAGCAGTACTTC. It is translated as CASSDTGTPVYEQYF.

This clone was recorded only once. The chain couples TRBV4-2 to TRBJ2-2; D unclear. Germline assignment: CDR1 LGHNA and CDR2 YNFKEQ. The V end lost 4 bases, the J end lost 7 bases, and 4 bases lay between the germline ends. CDR3 length: 11 residues. Here the CDR3 DNA reads TGTGCCAGCAGCCTCCGCGGGGAGCTGTTTTTT. This gives the protein CASSLRGELFF.

The V and J genes are TRBV10-2 and TRBJ2-3; D perhaps matches TRBD1 (5 bases). Germline assignment: CDR1 WSHSY and CDR2 SAAADI. This CDR3 has 14 residues. V lost 8 bases to trimming and J lost 0 bases, with 12 bases between them. CDR3 protein: CASGRAASTDTQYF. Written as DNA, the CDR3 is TGCGCCAGCGGCAGGGCAGCTAGCACAGATACGCAGTATTTT.

This clone was recorded once. The CDR3 bases are TGTGCCAGCAGCTCCTTAGGGGGAGGTTTCAGGACCGGGGAGCTGTTTTTT. Amino acids: CASSSLGGGFRTGELFF. V and J are TRBV7-7 and TRBJ2-2, with D perhaps given as TRBD1 or TRBD2 (6 bases each). Germline V lookup: CDR1 SSHAT, CDR2 FNYEAQ (reference sequence). The CDR3 runs 17 residues. V lost 4 bases to trimming and J lost 5 bases, with 20 bases between them.

This chain uses TRBV21-1 with TRBJ1-1; the DNA was not compared with TRBD1, the D call given in the table. TRBV21-1 is classified as a pseudogene. The CDR3 covers 14 residues. The CDR3 DNA is TGTGCCAGCAGTCCCGGGACAGCTAACACTGAAGCTTTCTTT. Translation gives CASSPGTANTEAFF.

The chain joins TRBV5-1 to TRBJ2-1; the D is unclear. The CDR3 totals 11 residues. The V gene lost 7 bases and the J gene lost 5 bases, with 7 bases spanning the gap. Germline V gene data show CDR1 as SGHRS and CDR2 as YFSETQ. The CDR3 DNA reads as TGCGCCAGCGTTCGTCACAATGAGCAGTTCTTC. Its translation is CASVRHNEQFF.

V and J are TRBV28 and TRBJ2-1, with 9 bases that match TRBD1. Germline values: CDR1 MDHEN, CDR2 SYDVKM. The CDR3 has 15 residues. J was trimmed by 4 bases and V by 4 bases; bases with no gene match: 5. Here the CDR3 reads CASSSSGTGYNEQFF. CDR3 nucleotide sequence: TGTGCCAGCAGTTCCTCCGGGACAGGGTACAATGAGCAGTTCTTC.

V and J are TRBV19 and TRBJ1-5; D may be TRBD1 (6 bases). V was trimmed by 2 bases and J by 6 bases, leaving 8 bases between them. The CDR3 extends over 13 amino acids. Germline CDR1 and CDR2: LNHDA and SQIVND (reference sequence). CDR3 nucleotides: TGTGCCAGTAGTATAACAGGGACTCAGCCCCAGCATTTT. Protein product: CASSITGTQPQHF.

This chain uses TRBV11-3 with TRBJ2-2, with a weak D call TRBD1 (5 bases). The V end was cut by 1 base, the J end by 0 bases, with 6 bases between. The CDR3 spans 15 residues. CDR1 SGHNT and CDR2 YENEEA come from the germline V gene. CDR3 nucleotide sequence: TGTGCCAGCAGCTTAGGACAGACGAACACCGGGGAGCTGTTTTTT. Its translation is CASSLGQTNTGELFF.

The J gene is TRBJ1-1, the V gene TRBV5-1; 7 bases match TRBD1. The germline V gene has CDR1 SGHRS and CDR2 YFSETQ. V shed 3 bases and J 0 bases; nucleotides not matched to a gene: 8. The CDR3 consists of 16 residues. This chain's CDR3 is CASSSAGGTMNTEAFF. Here the CDR3 DNA reads TGCGCCAGCAGCTCCGCAGGGGGGACAATGAACACTGAAGCTTTCTTT.

This clone has only one observation. The chain combines TRBV6-5 with TRBJ1-6; D might be TRBD1 (5 bases). This CDR3 is built from 14 residues. CDR1 is MNHEY and CDR2 is SVGAGI in the germline V gene. Trimming stripped 4 bases from V and 6 bases from J, with 10 bases between. The CDR3 loop reads CASSWGGTNSPLHF. DNA of the CDR3: TGTGCCAGCAGTTGGGGGGGGACTAATTCACCCCTCCACTTT.

This chain connects TRBV7-9 to TRBJ1-2; D gene ambiguous. V was clipped by 4 bases and J by 2 bases, with 8 bases between them. The CDR3 length is 13 residues. Looked up from germline, CDR1 is SEHNR and CDR2 is FQNEAQ (reference sequence). Here the CDR3 reads CASSSVGNYGYTF. The CDR3 nucleotides are TGTGCCAGCAGCTCCGTGGGCAACTATGGCTACACCTTC.

The V and J genes are TRBV9 and TRBJ1-3; no clear D. Germline loops: CDR1 SGDLS, CDR2 YYNGEE. The ends were cut back, 3 bases at V and 0 bases at J, with 7 bases in the middle. The CDR3 spans 14 residues. DNA of the CDR3: TGTGCCAGCAGCGCCCAGAGCTCTGGAAACACCATATATTTT. As protein: CASSAQSSGNTIYF.

This clone occurred a few times. The chain uses TRBV7-8 and TRBJ1-5, with 7 bases aligning to TRBD1. Trimming took 1 base from V and 1 from J; bases not matched to a gene: 7. The V gene's germline CDR1 is SGHVS and CDR2 FQNEAQ. The CDR3 spans 17 residues. In nucleotides, the CDR3 is TGTGCCAGCAGCTTAGTGACAGGGCAATCAAGCAATCAGCCCCAGCATTTT. Encoded protein: CASSLVTGQSSNQPQHF. Complete variable domain (other parts from reference TRBV7-8 and TRBJ1-5): GAGVSQSPRYKVAKRGQDVALRCDPISGHVSLFWYQQALGQGPEFLTYFQNEAQLDKSGLPSDRFFAERPEGSVSTLKIQRTQQEDSAVYLCASSLVTGQSSNQPQHFGDGTRLSIL.